This TCR beta chain was identified during a study of somatic mutations in cytotoxic T cells in rheumatoid arthritis. Study context: Several of the V beta antibody-stained T-cell populations were flow-sorted at nearly 100% purity; V beta1+ cells were among them and were sequenced for TCRB. The study's findings and limits: A single CD8+ clone exceeded 20% of CD8+ cells in about an eighth of the roughly 60 patients.

Isolation of CD4+ and CD8+ cells used positive magnetic bead selection, with purity checked by flow cytometry. Here immunoSEQ multiplex PCR was the method, and the copy in TCRdb shows in-frame clones only, minus some. The sample includes more than 15,000 clones, around four fifths of them seen just once. CDR3 length: 12 residues. Looked up from germline, CDR1 is SGDLS and CDR2 is YYNGEE. Trimming shortened V by 3 bases and J by 5 bases, and 8 bases separated the two germline ends. A note on this clone: Its target is not known.

The V call is TRBV9, the J call TRBJ1-1; D is unresolved. The sequencing input was CD8+ T cells sorted from blood. This receptor was obtained from a woman aged 55-70 years in good health. The CDR3 DNA sequence: TGTGCCAGCAGCGCACGAGGGACTGAAGCTTTCTTT. Its translation is CASSARGTEAFF.